Listed below are T cell receptor beta chains from one sample, sequenced in a study of CD8 T cells in Susac syndrome. A single record per CDR3 protein comes from TCRdb applying MiXCR to the immunoSEQ multiplex PCR reads. Counted here are under 150,000 distinct CDR3 sequences, around 95% occurring once; the ten biggest clones make up roughly 0.14%. What was sequenced was CD4+ T cells from PBMCs. The receptor source for this set is a human donor with Susac syndrome. CDR3s include the opening cysteine and the closing phenylalanine or tryptophan. D genes are given only for firm matches. Only part of the rows carry a size: once, few, many, or a class if the clone is expanded.

>TRBJ2-5|TRBV9|.|TRBD1
CASSGGWGDRGLPETQYF
TGTGCCAGCAGCGGCGGGTGGGGGGACAGGGGGCTTCCGGAGACCCAGTACTTC
>TRBJ2-7|TRBV20-1|.|.
CSAHRGEQYF
TGCAGTGCACACCGAGGGGAGCAGTACTTC
>TRBJ2-1|TRBV5-6|.|TRBD2
CASKIDGGGHEQFF
TGTGCCAGCAAAATAGATGGGGGGGGACATGAGCAGTTCTTC
>TRBJ2-7|TRBV30|.|.
CAWSPGSTREQYF
TGTGCCTGGAGTCCCGGGAGTACTCGTGAGCAGTACTTC
>TRBJ2-1|TRBV28|.|TRBD2
CASRTLGLAGAWKQFF
TGTGCCAGCAGGACTCTCGGACTAGCGGGAGCTTGGAAGCAGTTCTTC
>TRBJ2-1|TRBV28|.|TRBD2
CAFGRPSSYNEQFF
TGTGCCTTCGGGAGGCCGAGCTCCTACAATGAGCAGTTCTTC
>TRBJ2-3|TRBV24-1|once|.
CATSDGFPDTQYF
TGTGCCACCAGTGATGGATTCCCAGATACGCAGTATTTT
>TRBJ1-2|TRBV10-3|.|.
CAISEGQNYGYTF
TGTGCCATCAGTGAGGGACAGAACTATGGCTACACCTTC
>TRBJ2-3|TRBV30|.|.
CAWQQSGDTQYF
TGTGCCTGGCAACAATCCGGAGATACGCAGTATTTT
>TRBJ1-5|TRBV19|.|.
CASRGNRAQQPQHF
TGTGCCAGTAGGGGAAACAGGGCCCAACAGCCCCAGCATTTT
>TRBJ2-3|TRBV24-1|.|TRBD2
CATSAGGLPDTQYF
TGTGCCACCAGTGCGGGAGGGTTGCCAGATACGCAGTATTTT
>TRBJ1-1|TRBV30|once|.
CAWKGVTWTEAFF
TGTGCCTGGAAGGGAGTGACTTGGACTGAAGCTTTCTTT
>TRBJ2-7|TRBV19|.|TRBD1
CASSIGQGAEYEQYF
TGTGCCAGTAGCATCGGACAGGGGGCTGAGTACGAGCAGTACTTC
>TRBJ2-5|TRBV30|.|.
CAWSVGAVETQYF
TGTGCCTGGAGTGTTGGGGCGGTGGAGACCCAGTACTTC
>TRBJ2-7|TRBV6-6|.|.
CASSYRGYEQYF
TGTGCCAGCAGTTACAGGGGTTACGAGCAGTACTTC
>TRBJ2-7|TRBV20-1|.|TRBD2
CSARDERGAAYEQYF
TGCAGTGCTAGAGATGAGCGGGGGGCCGCCTACGAGCAGTACTTC
>TRBJ2-5|TRBV15|.|.
CATSKPDQETQYF
TGTGCCACCAGCAAGCCAGACCAAGAGACCCAGTACTTC
>TRBJ1-2|TRBV6-5|few|.
CASSYSRGGYTF
TGTGCCAGCAGTTACTCGAGGGGTGGCTACACCTTC
>TRBJ1-5|TRBV30|.|TRBD1
CAWSAYRGNTDQPQHF
TGTGCCTGGAGTGCGTACAGGGGCAATACAGATCAGCCCCAGCATTTT